This T cell receptor beta chain was documented in a study of memory CD4+ T cells and cytomegalovirus serostatus. Single viable CD3+CD4+CD8-CD45RO+ cells were sorted as the memory CD4+ T cells. CD4+ T cells were isolated by positive magnetic selection. This clone was seen a handful of times. There are 12 residues in the CDR3. Germline CDR1 SNHLY, CDR2 FYNNEI. Trimming removed 3 bases at V and 9 bases at J, with 9 bases between. The data were produced by immunoSEQ multiplex PCR, yet TCRdb's version contains in-frame clones alone and is incomplete. The repertoire holds 50,000 to 65,000 clones, 78% seen once, with roughly 0.77% in the top ten.

Material for sequencing was memory CD4+ T cells from blood. V usage is TRBV2 and J usage is TRBJ1-5; no firm D call. The TCR sequence derives from an adult in good health and CMV-seronegative. Here the CDR3 reads CASSESSRPQHF. DNA for the CDR3: TGTGCCAGCAGTGAGTCCAGCCGGCCCCAGCATTTT.